The 27 T cell receptor beta chains below come from one sample, sequenced in a study of T cell changes during pregnancy in multiple sclerosis. Sequenced by immunoSEQ multiplex PCR; TCRdb stores in-frame clones only, minus some. This sample has about 57,000 clones, with 92% found just once. The sample consisted of CD4+ T cells from peripheral blood mononuclear cells, taken in the second trimester of pregnancy. The receptors here all came from a female donor with multiple sclerosis, enrolled in a pregnancy study.

This chain connects TRBV27 to TRBJ1-1, with D unclear. The germline V gene has CDR1 MNHEY and CDR2 SMNVEV (reference sequence). The germline V and J ends were trimmed by 2 bases and 7 bases, with 14 bases remaining between them. The CDR3 is made up of 14 amino acids. The chain's CDR3 is CASSLRFRRNEAFF. DNA of the CDR3: TGTGCCAGCAGTTTAAGGTTCCGGAGGAATGAAGCTTTCTTT.

CDR3 loop: CASGTGGYNEQFF. DNA of the CDR3: TGTGCCAGCGGCACAGGGGGTTACAATGAGCAGTTCTTC. The chain couples TRBV7-9 to TRBJ2-1, with TRBD1 matching over 8 bases. V was clipped by 8 bases and J by 4 bases; unmatched bases: 4. The CDR3 sequence is 13 residues long. CDR1 is SEHNR and CDR2 is FQNEAQ in the germline V gene (reference sequence). The full variable domain, its missing parts supplied by reference TRBV7-9 and TRBJ2-1, is DTGVSQNPRHKITKRGQNVTFRCDPISEHNRLYWYRQTLGQGPEFLTYFQNEAQLEKSRLLSDRFSAERPKGSFSTLEIQRTEQGDSAMYLCASGTGGYNEQFFGPGTRLTVL.

The V and J genes are TRBV5-5 and TRBJ1-2, with D unclear. Germline-derived CDR1 and CDR2 are SGHKS and YYEKEE (reference sequence). The V gene lost 0 bases and the J gene lost 4 bases, with 7 bases spanning the gap. CDR3 length: 13 amino acids. CDR3 amino acids: CASSLDGSYGYTF. CDR3 sequence (DNA): TGTGCCAGCAGCTTGGATGGGAGCTATGGCTACACCTTC. The full variable domain, in which reference TRBV5-5 and TRBJ1-2 provide the parts outside the CDR3, is DAGVTQSPTHLIKTRGQQVTLRCSPISGHKSVSWYQQVLGQGPQFIFQYYEKEERGRGNFPDRFSARQFPNYSSELNVNALLLGDSALYLCASSLDGSYGYTFGSGTRLTVV.

The chain combines TRBV6-1 with TRBJ2-7; D remains unclear. The CDR3 sequence is 13 residues long. The V and J ends lost 7 bases and 1 base respectively, with 11 bases between them. The germline CDR1 and CDR2 sequences are MNHNS and SASEGT. The CDR3 DNA is TGTGCCAGCACGGTTCGCAGGTCCTACGAGCAGTACTTC. Amino acids: CASTVRRSYEQYF.

The genes are TRBV6-5 and TRBJ2-1; TRBD2 agrees at 8 bases. With V trimmed by 2 bases and J by 7 bases, 7 bases remained unmatched. The CDR3 covers 15 residues. Looked up from germline, CDR1 is MNHEY and CDR2 is SVGAGI. The chain's CDR3 is CASSYRAGAQNEQFF. CDR3 nucleotides: TGTGCCAGCAGTTACCGAGCGGGGGCTCAAAATGAGCAGTTCTTC.

In its sample, this clone was seen once. V gene TRBV10-3 combines with J gene TRBJ2-7; TRBD1 is a possible D gene (6 bases). The CDR3 covers 13 residues. V was cut by 7 bases and J by 3 bases, with 13 bases left in between. Germline CDR1 reads ENHRY; CDR2 reads SYGVKD. The CDR3: CAIKGHRVYEQYF. CDR3 nucleotides: TGTGCCATCAAAGGCCACAGGGTCTACGAGCAGTACTTC.

On this clone: A read error may account for a junction end that differs from germline. The rearrangement uses TRBV7-9 and TRBJ2-7, with no clear D. Germline CDR1 and CDR2: SEHNR and FQNEAQ (reference sequence). This CDR3 spans 11 amino acids. CDR3 bases: TGTGCCAGCAGCTCAGGCTACGGGCAGTACTTC. Encoded protein: CASSSGYGQYF.

This clone is a singleton in its sample. The rearrangement links TRBV28 to TRBJ1-1, with a possible D match to TRBD1 (6 bases). The CDR3 is 14 amino acids. The V gene's germline CDR1 is MDHEN and CDR2 SYDVKM. The V end lost 11 bases, the J end lost 1 base, and 17 bases lay between the germline ends. The DNA of the CDR3 is TGTGCCGGACAGAAGGCAGGGCCGAACACTGAAGCTTTCTTT. It is translated as CAGQKAGPNTEAFF.

The gene calls are TRBV30 and TRBJ2-3; TRBD1 might be the D (6 bases). Germline loops: CDR1 GTSNPN, CDR2 SVGIG (reference sequence). This CDR3 has 13 amino acids. Trimming removed 0 bases from V and 11 bases from J, with 15 bases in between. The CDR3 coding sequence is TGTGCCTGGAGTGTAGAGTCCCTAGGGGGGCAGTATTTT. Its protein product is CAWSVESLGGQYF.

V and J are TRBV7-2 and TRBJ1-5, with a tentative D call TRBD1 (6 bases). V was clipped by 4 bases and J by 4 bases, with 11 bases between them. CDR3 length: 14 residues. The V gene's germline CDR1 is SGHTA and CDR2 FQGNSA. The CDR3 sequence is CASSSPDRNQPQHF. The CDR3, as DNA: TGTGCCAGCAGCTCCCCGGACAGAAATCAGCCCCAGCATTTT. Full variable domain (remainder filled in from reference TRBV7-2 and TRBJ1-5): GAGVSQSPSNKVTEKGKDVELRCDPISGHTALYWYRQSLGQGLEFLIYFQGNSAPDKSGLPSDRFSAERTGGSVSTLTIQRTQQEDSAVYLCASSSPDRNQPQHFGDGTRLSIL.

The chain employs TRBV7-9 and TRBJ1-6; perhaps TRBD1 as D (6 bases). V was pared by 5 bases and J by 7 bases, with 12 bases between. In germline, CDR1 is SEHNR, CDR2 FQNEAQ (reference sequence). The CDR3 sequence is 14 residues long. The CDR3 protein is CASSRTGLNSPLHF. CDR3 nucleotide sequence: TGTGCCAGCAGCCGTACAGGGTTGAATTCACCCCTCCACTTT.

This chain joins TRBV30 and TRBJ1-5; perhaps TRBD1 as D (6 bases). The germline V and J ends were trimmed by 3 bases and 0 bases, with 12 bases remaining between them. The CDR3 extends over 15 amino acids. Germline V lookup: CDR1 GTSNPN, CDR2 SVGIG (reference sequence). The CDR3 DNA sequence: TGTGCCTGGAGCCCCGGACAGTTTAGCAATCAGCCCCAGCATTTT. Amino acid sequence: CAWSPGQFSNQPQHF.

The genes are TRBV6-4 and TRBJ2-1; 10 nucleotides match TRBD1. V was clipped by 5 bases and J by 3 bases; unmatched bases: 4. Germline CDR1 and CDR2: MRHNA and SNTAGT. The CDR3 runs 15 residues. For the CDR3, the DNA is TGTGCCAGCAGTAAAGGGACAGGGGTCTACAATGAGCAGTTCTTC. It yields the protein CASSKGTGVYNEQFF.

The J gene is TRBJ2-5, the V gene TRBV2; D possibly corresponds to TRBD2 (6 bases). V was shortened by 3 bases and J by 5 bases, with 10 bases between the two germline ends. The CDR3 totals 13 residues. The germline V gene has CDR1 SNHLY and CDR2 FYNNEI. CDR3 DNA: TGTGCCAGCAGTGACGGGGGTTCGGAGACCCAGTACTTC. Protein sequence: CASSDGGSETQYF. Full variable domain (remainder filled in from reference TRBV2 and TRBJ2-5): EPEVTQTPSHQVTQMGQEVILRCVPISNHLYFYWYRQILGQKVEFLVSFYNNEISEKSEIFDDQFSVERPDGSNFTLKIRSTKLEDSAMYFCASSDGGSETQYFGPGTRLLVL.

This clone was picked up a small number of times. The V call is TRBV27, the J call TRBJ2-7; TRBD1 agrees at 8 bases. CDR1 MNHEY and CDR2 SMNVEV come from the germline V gene (reference sequence). V was clipped by 2 bases and J by 1 base; unmatched bases: 1. The CDR3 consists of 14 residues. This CDR3 reads CASSLQGASYEQYF. DNA of the CDR3: TGTGCCAGCAGTTTACAGGGGGCTTCCTACGAGCAGTACTTC.

The CDR3 sequence: CASRSSGGPSSGNTIYF. The CDR3 DNA sequence: TGTGCCAGCAGGTCCTCCGGGGGACCGAGCTCTGGAAACACCATATATTTT. The genes are TRBV27 and TRBJ1-3, with D possibly TRBD1 on 5 matching bases. Germline V gene sequence: CDR1 MNHEY, CDR2 SMNVEV (reference sequence). V dropped 6 bases and J dropped 0 bases, with 18 bases sitting between them. This CDR3 spans 17 amino acids.

The chain is built from TRBV6-4 and TRBJ1-4; 8 bases are shared with TRBD1. V trimming: 6 bases; J trimming: 5 bases; junction bases outside the gene matches: 11. Germline CDR1 reads MRHNA; CDR2 reads SNTAGT. The CDR3 consists of 16 residues. The CDR3 here is CASRGQGPLLNEKLFF. For the CDR3, the DNA is TGTGCCAGCAGAGGACAGGGCCCGCTACTGAATGAAAAACTGTTTTTT.

The V gene is TRBV2, the J gene TRBJ1-5; D unresolved. Germline loops: CDR1 SNHLY, CDR2 FYNNEI. The CDR3 spans 14 residues. The V end was cut by 3 bases, the J end by 6 bases, with 12 bases between. The CDR3 bases are TGTGCCAGCAGTGACGCAGGAATCGGTCAGCCCCAGCATTTT. Protein: CASSDAGIGQPQHF. The variable domain in full, completed from reference TRBV2 and TRBJ1-5, reads EPEVTQTPSHQVTQMGQEVILRCVPISNHLYFYWYRQILGQKVEFLVSFYNNEISEKSEIFDDQFSVERPDGSNFTLKIRSTKLEDSAMYFCASSDAGIGQPQHFGDGTRLSIL.

The chain combines TRBV6-5 with TRBJ2-3, with TRBD2 matching 7 bases. CDR1 is MNHEY and CDR2 is SVGAGI in the germline V gene. The CDR3 sequence is 13 residues long. V was clipped by 7 bases and J by 6 bases; unmatched bases: 7. CDR3 sequence: CASNAGGEDTQYF. DNA for the CDR3: TGTGCCAGCAATGCTGGGGGGGAGGATACGCAGTATTTT.

CDR3 bases: TGTGCCAGCAGCTTGTATCAGGGCAGGGGATCGTACGAGCAGTACTTC. This sequence encodes CASSLYQGRGSYEQYF. This chain links TRBV5-8 with TRBJ2-7; a possible D gene is TRBD1 (6 bases). The CDR3 length is 16 residues. Germline values: CDR1 SGHTS, CDR2 YDEGEE. V dropped 1 base and J dropped 4 bases, with 18 bases sitting between them.

The chain employs TRBV19 and TRBJ1-1, with D unresolved. The V gene lost 1 base and the J gene lost 6 bases, with 6 bases spanning the gap. This CDR3 has 12 residues. Germline V CDR1 and CDR2: LNHDA, SQIVND (reference sequence). For the CDR3, the DNA is TGTGCCAGTAGTATAGGGGCCGCTGAAGCTTTCTTT. It yields the protein CASSIGAAEAFF.

The J gene is TRBJ2-1, the V gene TRBV4-1, with 11 bases fitting TRBD2. V dropped 0 bases and J dropped 6; count of bases not matched to a gene: 4. Germline V gene sequence: CDR1 MGHRA, CDR2 YSYEKL. The CDR3 spans 16 residues. The CDR3 spells CASSQEGTSGSNEQFF. In DNA, the CDR3 is TGCGCCAGCAGCCAAGAAGGGACTAGCGGAAGCAATGAGCAGTTCTTC.

This chain uses TRBV27 with TRBJ2-7; 7 nucleotides line up with TRBD1. The CDR3 runs 18 residues. Trimming took 2 bases from V and 0 from J; bases not matched to a gene: 13. Germline values: CDR1 MNHEY, CDR2 SMNVEV (reference sequence). The CDR3 protein is CASSLERPGTASSYEQYF. In DNA form, the CDR3 reads TGTGCCAGCAGTTTAGAACGGCCCGGGACAGCAAGCTCCTACGAGCAGTACTTC.

The V and J genes are TRBV7-3 and TRBJ1-2; D remains ambiguous. Germline assignment: CDR1 SGHTA and CDR2 FQGTGA. The CDR3 has 13 residues. The V end lost 4 bases, the J end lost 4 bases, and 10 bases lay between the germline ends. The CDR3 here is CASSSVGGYGYTF. The CDR3 nucleotides read TGTGCCAGCAGCTCGGTGGGAGGCTATGGCTACACCTTC.

This chain links TRBV7-6 with TRBJ2-5; D remains unclear. Per the germline V gene, CDR1 is SGHVS and CDR2 is FNYEAQ. The CDR3 is 13 residues long. The V gene lost 4 bases and the J gene lost 0 bases, with 6 bases spanning the gap. The CDR3 loop reads CASSWADQETQYF. In DNA, the CDR3 is TGTGCCAGCAGCTGGGCAGACCAAGAGACCCAGTACTTC.

This chain uses TRBV12-5 with TRBJ1-2, with D maybe TRBD1 (5 bases). The germline CDR1 and CDR2 sequences are LGHNT and FRNRAP. Trimming left V 6 bases short and J 7 bases short, with 15 bases between. The CDR3 spans 13 residues. The CDR3 coding sequence is TGTGCTAGTGGCTCCCCGGGGGAGGGTGGCTACACCTTC. Its protein product is CASGSPGEGGYTF.

The chain has TRBV6-5 and TRBJ1-4; tentatively, D is TRBD1 (6 bases). CDR1 is MNHEY and CDR2 is SVGAGI in the germline V gene. V lost 6 bases and J 8 bases, leaving 19 bases between the germline ends. CDR3 size: 15 residues. The CDR3 loop is CASSQSRGSGEKLFF. The CDR3 bases are TGTGCCAGCAGCCAGAGCAGGGGATCGGGAGAAAAACTGTTTTTT.